In its sample, the clone carrying this T cell receptor (beta chain) was seen a few times. The second PCR ran roughly 7 to 11 cycles with a sample-barcoded 5' primer and J-beta primers. TCRdb re-called the 5' RACE reads through MiXCR, storing one row per CDR3 protein. This sample yields about 1.5 million distinct CDR3 sequences, of which under 55% are seen a single time; less than 5% belongs to the top ten. The sample belongs to a study of blood T cells in healthy people across ages. The J segment lost 9 bases and the V segment lost 4 bases, leaving 5 bases of the junction unmatched. Looked up from germline, CDR1 is GTSNPN and CDR2 is SVGIG (reference sequence). This CDR3 has 13 amino acids.

The chain uses TRBV30 and TRBJ2-1; 11 positions match TRBD1. This TCR was sampled from a woman between 18 and 30 years old in good health. The sequencing sample was made of blood. CDR3 DNA sequence: TGTGCCTGGAACCGGGACAGGGGGGTTGAGCAGTTCTTC. This sequence encodes CAWNRDRGVEQFF.